These 27 T cell receptor beta chains originate from one sample sequenced in a study of glioma-infiltrating T cells after dendritic cell vaccination listed by TCRdb under 2016. The library was prepared using the immunoSEQ multiplex PCR assay. Not all clones reach the TCRdb copy of this immuneACCESS table, which keeps in-frame sequences only. Checked studies attribute under half of the gap to unresolved V genes and leave the rest unexplained. A total of approximately 100,000 clones appear in this sample, 79% of them only once. The ten largest account for approximately 5.9% of the sample. The sequencing here drew on blood, taken before dendritic cell vaccination. These receptors were obtained from a human donor with glioblastoma.

CDR3: CASSAPTSGRAHEQFF. In nucleotides, the CDR3 is TGCGCCAGCAGCGCACCGACTAGCGGGAGGGCCCATGAGCAGTTCTTC. The gene calls are TRBV5-1 and TRBJ2-1; 14 positions agree with TRBD2. The ends lost 4 bases at V and 8 bases at J; junction bases unmatched: 8. Germline CDR1 reads SGHRS; CDR2 reads YFSETQ. This CDR3 has 16 residues.

This chain's CDR3 is CATSRYRGNEQFF. In DNA, the CDR3 is TGTGCCACCAGCAGGTACAGGGGTAATGAGCAGTTCTTC. The V gene is TRBV15, the J gene TRBJ2-1; 7 bases map to TRBD1. Germline values: CDR1 LNHNV, CDR2 YYDKDF (reference sequence). CDR3 length: 13 residues. With 3 bases clipped from V and 7 bases from J, the junction kept 3 bases outside the gene matches.

The V and J genes are TRBV6-5 and TRBJ2-3, with 9 bases that match TRBD1. Germline CDR1 MNHEY, CDR2 SVGAGI. CDR3 size: 13 residues. The junction had 1 base not matched to a gene; V was cut back by 6 bases and J by 3 bases. CDR3 nucleotides: TGTGCCAGCAGAGGGACAGGGACAGATACGCAGTATTTT. Residues: CASRGTGTDTQYF.

The chain combines TRBV11-3 with TRBJ2-1; D is perhaps TRBD2 (7 bases). Deletions cut 1 base from V and 10 bases from J, with 17 bases between. The CDR3 is made up of 15 amino acids. Germline V gives CDR1 SGHNT, CDR2 YENEEA. The CDR3 spells CASSLGGGPSVEQFF. For the CDR3, the DNA is TGTGCCAGCAGCTTAGGGGGGGGGCCATCTGTGGAGCAGTTCTTC.

This chain connects TRBV27 to TRBJ2-7; D is perhaps TRBD2 (5 bases). CDR1 is MNHEY and CDR2 is SMNVEV in the germline V gene (reference sequence). The length of the CDR3 is 15 residues. The V end lost 6 bases, the J end lost 0 bases, and 15 bases lay between the germline ends. CDR3 coding DNA: TGTGCCAGCAGCCGTCTATCGGGAAGCTCCTACGAGCAGTACTTC. It yields the protein CASSRLSGSSYEQYF.

The V and J genes are TRBV7-3 and TRBJ1-5; 11 bases are shared with TRBD1. The CDR3 length is 18 residues. The J segment lost 5 bases and the V segment lost 1 base, leaving 10 bases of the junction unmatched. Germline V gene sequence: CDR1 SGHTA, CDR2 FQGTGA. The CDR3: CASSLRDRGVGNDQPQHF. CDR3 coding DNA: TGTGCCAGCAGCTTAAGGGACAGGGGGGTCGGAAACGATCAGCCCCAGCATTTT. The whole variable domain, remainder taken from reference TRBV7-3 and TRBJ1-5, is GAGVSQTPSNKVTEKGKYVELRCDPISGHTALYWYRQSLGQGPEFLIYFQGTGAADDSGLPNDRFFAVRPEGSVSTLKIQRTERGDSAVYLCASSLRDRGVGNDQPQHFGDGTRLSIL.

This clone was detected once. The V call is TRBV18, the J call TRBJ2-7, with 8 bases lining up with TRBD1. This CDR3 has 17 residues. In germline, CDR1 is KGHSH, CDR2 LQKENI. After removal of 5 bases from V and 3 bases from J, the junction contained 15 bases not matched to a gene. The DNA for the CDR3 is TGTGCCAGCTCAATATCCCTCGGGACAGGCGGCAGCTACGAGCAGTACTTC. Translating it yields CASSISLGTGGSYEQYF. Using reference TRBV18 and TRBJ2-7 for the parts outside the CDR3, the full variable domain is NAGVMQNPRHLVRRRGQEARLRCSPMKGHSHVYWYRQLPEEGLKFMVYLQKENIIDESGMPKERFSAEFPKEGPSILRIQQVVRGDSAAYFCASSISLGTGGSYEQYFGPGTRLTVT.

The chain recombines TRBV6-6 with TRBJ2-7; D might be TRBD2 (6 bases). CDR3 length: 15 amino acids. The V and J ends lost 2 bases and 7 bases respectively, with 18 bases between them. CDR1 is MNHNY, CDR2 SVGAGI, per germline (reference sequence). CDR3 sequence reads: CASSYPGVTSHEQYF. In DNA, the CDR3 is TGTGCCAGCAGTTACCCGGGGGTGACTTCGCATGAGCAGTACTTC.

The rearrangement joins TRBV5-1 to TRBJ1-5; no definite D call. The V gene's germline CDR1 is SGHRS and CDR2 YFSETQ. This CDR3 is 14 amino acids long. V lost 4 bases, J lost 2 bases, and 10 bases lay in between. The CDR3 DNA is TGCGCCAGCAGCCCAGACGGGGGCAATCAGCCCCAGCATTTT. It yields the protein CASSPDGGNQPQHF. The whole variable domain, remainder taken from reference TRBV5-1 and TRBJ1-5, is KAGVTQTPRYLIKTRGQQVTLSCSPISGHRSVSWYQQTPGQGLQFLFEYFSETQRNKGNFPGRFSGRQFSNSRSEMNVSTLELGDSALYLCASSPDGGNQPQHFGDGTRLSIL.

The rearrangement uses TRBV27 and TRBJ2-7; 7 bases are shared with TRBD1. This CDR3 comprises 15 residues. The germline gives CDR1 MNHEY, CDR2 SMNVEV (reference sequence). The J segment lost 2 bases and the V segment lost 5 bases, leaving 9 bases of the junction unmatched. The CDR3 bases are TGTGCCAGCAGTAGACGGACAGGAATCACCTACGAGCAGTACTTC. It codes for CASSRRTGITYEQYF.

The chain joins TRBV19 to TRBJ1-4, with unresolved D. The CDR3 has 12 amino acids. Trimming pared 5 bases from V and 13 bases from J, leaving 14 bases between. The V gene's germline CDR1 is LNHDA and CDR2 SQIVND (reference sequence). The DNA of the CDR3 is TGTGCCAGTAGTCTGACTCGGGGAGGACTGTTTTTT. Amino acids: CASSLTRGGLFF.

This chain uses TRBV27 with TRBJ1-2, with 9 bases aligning to TRBD1. Unmatched junction bases numbered 6, after V lost 5 bases and J lost 2 bases. The CDR3 length is 15 residues. The germline V gene encodes CDR1 MNHEY and CDR2 SMNVEV (reference sequence). The CDR3 DNA follows: TGTGCCAGCAGTCGTTGGACAGGGGCGAACTATGGCTACACCTTC. This gives the protein CASSRWTGANYGYTF.

This clone has more than one count but fewer than ten. One end of the junction fails to match germline, which may point to a read error. The rearrangement joins TRBV5-1 to TRBJ2-1; D perhaps matches TRBD1 (6 bases). CDR3 length: 14 amino acids. In germline, CDR1 is SGHRS, CDR2 YFSETQ. The CDR3 DNA is TGTGCCAGCAGCTTGGGACACCCGAAGAATGAGCAGTTCTTC. Translated: CASSLGHPKNEQFF.

This chain uses TRBV30 with TRBJ2-7; 16 bases are a match to TRBD2. The germline CDR1 and CDR2 sequences are GTSNPN and SVGIG (reference sequence). CDR3 size: 20 residues. Trimming removed 2 bases from V and 6 bases from J; junction bases left unmatched: 19. The CDR3 spells CAWSSPGLAGGSVRLREQYF. The CDR3 DNA reads as TGTGCCTGGAGTTCACCGGGACTAGCGGGAGGGTCTGTTCGACTACGCGAGCAGTACTTC.

V is TRBV6-5 and J is TRBJ2-7; unclear D gene. The V end was cut by 0 bases, the J end by 0 bases, with 9 bases between. The germline CDR1 and CDR2 sequences are MNHEY and SVGAGI. The CDR3 is made up of 15 amino acids. Written as DNA, the CDR3 is TGTGCCAGCAGTTACTCCCCAGATAACTCCTACGAGCAGTACTTC. Protein sequence: CASSYSPDNSYEQYF.

The chain carries TRBV9 and TRBJ1-3; D remains ambiguous. From germline, CDR1 is SGDLS and CDR2 YYNGEE. CDR3 length equals 14 residues. V dropped 0 bases and J dropped 4 bases, with 8 bases sitting between them. In DNA form, the CDR3 reads TGTGCCAGCAGCGTAGGCGGCCAAGGAAACACCATATATTTT. As protein: CASSVGGQGNTIYF.

This clone was seen once. The chain joins TRBV29-1 to TRBJ1-2; D not resolved. CDR3 length: 14 residues. With 2 bases removed from V and 3 bases from J, the gap between germline ends came to 13 bases. Germline CDR1 SQVTM, CDR2 ANQGSEA. CDR3 protein: CSVEHPPPDYGYTF. In DNA, the CDR3 is TGCAGCGTTGAACACCCGCCCCCAGACTATGGCTACACCTTC. The whole variable domain, remainder taken from reference TRBV29-1 and TRBJ1-2, is SAVISQKPSRDICQRGTSLTIQCQVDSQVTMMFWYRQQPGQSLTLIATANQGSEATYESGFVIDKFPISRPNLTFSTLTVSNMSPEDSSIYLCSVEHPPPDYGYTFGSGTRLTVV.

In regard to this clone: One end of the junction fails to match germline, which may point to a read error. The chain carries TRBV29-1 and TRBJ2-7, with 11 bases fitting TRBD2. CDR1 and CDR2 (germline): SQVTM, ANQGSEA. CDR3 length equals 13 residues. CDR3 DNA: TGCAGCGTAGATAGCGGGAGGGCCGACGAGCGGTACTTC. Translated, it gives CSVDSGRADERYF.

The chain couples TRBV5-1 to TRBJ2-7; TRBD2 matches 8 bases. This CDR3 is built from 15 residues. Germline V gene sequence: CDR1 SGHRS, CDR2 YFSETQ. Trimming removed 2 bases from V and 3 bases from J; junction bases left unmatched: 7. CDR3 sequence: CASSLEPGTSYEQYF. In DNA form, the CDR3 reads TGCGCCAGCAGCTTAGAACCCGGGACTAGCTACGAGCAGTACTTC.

The chain combines TRBV7-9 with TRBJ2-1, with D tentatively TRBD2 (5 bases). Germline V CDR1 and CDR2: SEHNR, FQNEAQ (reference sequence). The germline V and J ends were trimmed by 3 bases and 5 bases, with 20 bases remaining between them. The CDR3 extends over 17 amino acids. In nucleotides, the CDR3 is TGTGCCAGCAGCTTGGACTCGGGATTTCGGGGAAACAATGAGCAGTTCTTC. It translates to CASSLDSGFRGNNEQFF.

This chain uses TRBV21-1 with TRBJ2-1; the table's TRBD2 call for D was not verified on the DNA. TRBV21-1 is listed as a pseudogene. CDR3 size: 15 residues. CDR3 nucleotides: TGTGCCAGCAGCAAGGGACTAGGACCTTCCCATGAGCAGTTCTTC. It codes for CASSKGLGPSHEQFF.

V usage is TRBV19 and J usage is TRBJ1-1, with 8 nucleotides matching TRBD1. CDR3 length: 14 residues. Looked up from germline, CDR1 is LNHDA and CDR2 is SQIVND (reference sequence). The ends lost 6 bases at V and 0 bases at J; junction bases unmatched: 3. For the CDR3, the DNA is TGTGCCAGTAGGGACAGGGCTATGAACACTGAAGCTTTCTTT. It is translated as CASRDRAMNTEAFF.

V gene TRBV9 combines with J gene TRBJ2-5; tentative D call: TRBD1 (6 bases). This CDR3 has 14 residues. Germline V gives CDR1 SGDLS, CDR2 YYNGEE. V lost 4 bases and J lost 0, with 10 bases in between. Written as DNA, the CDR3 is TGTGCCAGCAGCCCACAGGGTTACCAAGAGACCCAGTACTTC. It codes for CASSPQGYQETQYF.

The gene calls are TRBV4-1 and TRBJ2-7, with D possibly being TRBD1 (6 bases). Germline-derived CDR1 and CDR2 are MGHRA and YSYEKL. Deletions cut 0 bases from V and 2 bases from J, with 11 bases between. The CDR3 covers 15 residues. For the CDR3, the DNA is TGCGCCAGCAGCCAAGAAGCACAGGGTCCCTACGAGCAGTACTTC. It yields the protein CASSQEAQGPYEQYF.

This clone showed up many times. The DNA of the CDR3 is TGTGCCATAAGGACAGGGCTGGGTAGTGGGGCTTTCTTT. Translated: CAIRTGLGSGAFF. The chain is built from TRBV10-3 and TRBJ1-1; 8 bases fit TRBD1. Germline lookup yields CDR1 ENHRY and CDR2 SYGVKD. The CDR3 has 13 residues. V dropped 9 bases and J dropped 11; count of bases not matched to a gene: 14.

The CDR3 region is CAWSRVTPNYGYTF. As DNA, the CDR3 is TGTGCCTGGAGTCGGGTGACTCCTAACTATGGCTACACCTTC. This sequence joins TRBV30 and TRBJ1-2; D is unclear. CDR3 size: 14 residues. In germline, CDR1 is GTSNPN, CDR2 SVGIG (reference sequence). V gave up 2 bases and J gave up 0 bases, with 10 bases separating them.

This clone was counted between two and nine times. The chain uses TRBV7-3 and TRBJ2-2, with TRBD1 identical over 9 bases. Looked up from germline, CDR1 is SGHTA and CDR2 is FQGTGA. This CDR3 is built from 16 residues. With 0 bases clipped from V and 6 bases from J, the junction kept 5 bases outside the gene matches. CDR3 sequence: CASSLTGTGTAGELFF. The DNA for the CDR3 is TGTGCCAGCAGCTTAACTGGGACAGGGACCGCCGGGGAGCTGTTTTTT.